The text below deals with one TCR beta chain. Its target is not known. Method: immunoSEQ multiplex PCR; TCRdb's copy keeps in-frame clones and lacks some. The table records 40,000 to 50,000 clones, about three fifths of them present only once. CDR3 length: 13 amino acids. V lost 4 bases, J lost 3 bases, and 3 bases stayed unmatched. From germline, CDR1 is SEHNR and CDR2 FQNEAQ (reference sequence). The entry originates in a study of cytotoxic CD8 clonotypes in ibrutinib-treated CLL. Study-wide background: Samples yielded averages of 200,000 to 300,000 productive templates and approximately 86,000 productive rearrangements.

Study observations and caveats: There were few public clonotypes, and on treatment they contracted or stayed stable. Baseline clonality, above age-matched healthy donor levels, tracked circulating CD8+ T-cell counts.

The genes are TRBV7-9 and TRBJ2-7; TRBD2 aligns across 7 bases. The source is a human donor with chronic lymphocytic leukemia. Source: PBMCs, taken after 24 months of ibrutinib treatment. CDR3 coding DNA: TGTGCCAGCAGCTCTCCGGGGGGCTACGAGCAGTACTTC. Amino acids: CASSSPGGYEQYF.